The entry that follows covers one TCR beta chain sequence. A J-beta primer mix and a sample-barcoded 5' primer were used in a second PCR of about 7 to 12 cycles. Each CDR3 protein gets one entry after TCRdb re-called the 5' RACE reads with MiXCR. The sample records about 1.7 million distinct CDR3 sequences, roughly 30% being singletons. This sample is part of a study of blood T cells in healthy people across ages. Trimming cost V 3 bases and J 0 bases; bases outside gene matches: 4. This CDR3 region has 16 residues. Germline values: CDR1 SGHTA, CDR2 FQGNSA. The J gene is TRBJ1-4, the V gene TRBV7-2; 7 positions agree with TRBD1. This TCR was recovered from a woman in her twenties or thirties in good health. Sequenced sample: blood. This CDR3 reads CASSLGTAPTNEKLFF. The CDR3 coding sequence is TGTGCCAGCAGCTTGGGGACAGCACCAACTAATGAAAAACTGTTTTTT.